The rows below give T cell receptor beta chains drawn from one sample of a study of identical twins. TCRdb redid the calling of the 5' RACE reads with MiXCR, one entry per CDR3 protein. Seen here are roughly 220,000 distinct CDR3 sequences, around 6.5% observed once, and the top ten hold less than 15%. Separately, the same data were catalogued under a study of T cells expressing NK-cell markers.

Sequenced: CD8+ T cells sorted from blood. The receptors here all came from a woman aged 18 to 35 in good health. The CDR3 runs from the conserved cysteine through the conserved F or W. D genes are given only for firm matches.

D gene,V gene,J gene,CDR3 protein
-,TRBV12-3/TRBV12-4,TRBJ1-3,CASQGDTIYF
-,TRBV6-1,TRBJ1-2,CASTITPTRVGGYTF
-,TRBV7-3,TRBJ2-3,CASSLNRETRGWGTQYF
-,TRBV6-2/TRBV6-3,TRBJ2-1,CASSLRIEQFF
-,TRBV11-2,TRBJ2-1,CASSPTGLAKFF
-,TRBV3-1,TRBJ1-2,CASSQNTLGTNYGYTF
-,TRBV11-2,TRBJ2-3,CASSLGTVGLSQYF
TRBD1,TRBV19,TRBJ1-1,CATGQGARVNTEAFF
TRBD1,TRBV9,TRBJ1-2,CASSPPVGTVNYGYTF
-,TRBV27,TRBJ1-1,CASSLSGTWGTEAFF
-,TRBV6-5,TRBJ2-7,CASSFGTLPSYEQYF
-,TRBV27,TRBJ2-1,CASSFGPHEQFF
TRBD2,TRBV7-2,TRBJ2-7,CASSLGTSGIYEQYF
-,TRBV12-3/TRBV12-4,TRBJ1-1,CASRQTTRRWNTEAFF
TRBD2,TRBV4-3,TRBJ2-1,CASSQAGASGDEQFF
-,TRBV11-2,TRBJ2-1,CASKRTDYNEQFF
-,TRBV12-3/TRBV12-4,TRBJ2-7,CASSFGSPYEQYF
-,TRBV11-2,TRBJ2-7,CASTVHYEQYF
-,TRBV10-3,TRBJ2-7,CAISAEDSFSYEQYF
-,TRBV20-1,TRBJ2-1,CSASAGDNLHEQFF